This T cell receptor beta chain was sequenced in a study of cytomegalovirus exposure and HLA in healthy donors (dated by TCRdb to 2016 to 2017). About the study as a whole: An earlier analysis of 587 of the donors reported around 280 Gb of sequence data and approximately 120 million unique TCR beta sequences obtained from some 170 million T cells. An early release covering around 630 HLA-typed donors comprised approximately 300 gigabases of sequencing data and roughly 86 million unique TCR sequences. The genetic ancestry cluster associated with self-reported Caucasian donors included around four fifths of the approximately 400 genotyped donors. The study aimed to test whether signatures of past pathogen exposure could be identified by cataloging public T cell receptors. The study profiled the T cell repertoires of about 640 subjects by immunosequencing and related them to cytomegalovirus serostatus. Besides the first cohort of hundreds of subjects, a separate validation cohort made up of 95 to 150 different subjects was used. To predict cytomegalovirus infection status, the study brought together high-throughput TCR immunosequencing, statistical association of individual TCRs with disease status, and machine learning. A later analysis re-analyzed previously published TCR beta repertoires from roughly 600 donors and added high-resolution HLA genotyping to study TCR occurrence patterns. The later analysis used no new phenotypic data to find candidate immune exposures, relying instead on TCR beta sequences and their occurrence across donors. To decide whether each TCR beta V gene segment behaved as functional or pseudogenic, an earlier analysis of 587 of the donors relied on high-throughput TCR beta sequencing. Donor age, sex, ethnicity and CMV serostatus were compiled alongside the repertoire data. A later genetic analysis took genome-wide SNP genotypes for about 65% of the 666 donors and used that subset as a discovery cohort. All discovery cohort repertoires had been generated on a single sequencing platform. Both class I and class II loci were covered by HLA typing, at four-digit resolution. The number of typed donors differed by locus: roughly 629-630 for A, B, C, DRB1 and DQB1; some 540 for DQA1; 606 for DPA1; and some 450 for DPB1. Because of strong linkage in the cohort, roughly five DR-DQ haplotypes were treated as single units for association and clustering. Across approximately 420 genotyped donors of the cohort, an average of roughly 250,000 unique TCR beta nucleotide sequences per donor were sequenced, and around 20% of those sequences were non-productive. Overall study results and their limits: A cluster of highly shared sequence variants was judged likely to represent a technical artifact of the sequencing pipeline. According to the authors, the approach could potentially be generalized to other disease states and immunological phenotypes. In a later analysis, the rate of TCR association differed among HLA loci, with DRB1 alleles having the most associated TCRs and HLA-C alleles having the fewest. Correlated functional status among segregating V segments might be attributable to linkage disequilibrium, but an unknown experimental factor could not be ruled out. In a later genetic analysis, fewer N-insertions in productive TCRs were reported among donors in an Asian-associated ancestry cluster than the 666-donor mean. Three of the identified cytomegalovirus-associated TCR beta chains were confirmed in vitro to be specific for cytomegalovirus antigens. A later analysis reported that several top co-occurrence clusters appeared linked to parvovirus B19, influenza, CMV and Epstein-Barr virus. Most TCR sequences were observed very rarely across donors, whereas some public TCRs were present in many individuals. Only TCR beta chains were sequenced in this cohort, and the absence of alpha or paired-chain data limited detectable features. The presence/absence analyses assumed that sequencing depth was roughly uniform across donors, and that assumption may not be true. The study listed 150 to 200 TCR beta chains as associated with cytomegalovirus. V-gene and J-gene trimming of TCR beta chains was associated with a missense DCLRE1C variant in a later genetic analysis, and the association was replicated in an independent cohort. The 87-base-pair reads could not distinguish some IMGT-functional V segments, including TRBV6-2 and TRBV6-3, so those segments were excluded. Cytomegalovirus status was reported to be diagnosed by the classifier with high specificity and sensitivity in both the original and validation cohorts. Some 16 rarely observed V segments, including chromosome 9 orphons, were excluded from the earlier analysis of almost 600 of the donors because counts were too low. A later analysis associated 16,951 TCR beta sequences with specific HLA alleles at a false discovery rate of 0.05. Because HLA typing was unavailable for some donors at each locus, only the typed subset was used in association tests. Strong co-occurrence of HLA alleles, especially DR and DQ, made assigning TCR associations to individual alleles difficult. In a later analysis, most CMV-associated TCR beta chains were found to appear HLA-restricted, with HLA associations seemingly driven largely by CMV exposure. A later analysis found that HLA-associated TCR beta chains were more clonally expanded and had lower generation probabilities than equally common non-associated chains. A further reported finding was that TCR beta sequences accurately predicted the HLA-A and HLA-B alleles for most subjects in the first cohort. For the cohort, immune exposure information was limited to CMV serostatus. Broadly in line with IMGT annotations, most TCR beta V segments showed up in productive rearrangements about 87% or about 30% of the time in an earlier analysis of some 590 of the donors.

About this clone: Its target antigen remains unknown. Base qualities are not provided; no much larger clone lies one nucleotide away.

In total, about 650 healthy bone marrow donors made up the cohort. At the time of sampling, all cohort members were nominally healthy, though unrecorded immune exposures were likely present. The donor tested CMV seropositive, placing the donor among the 310 or so seropositive members of the cohort. A peripheral blood sample was collected from each donor, and TCR beta sequencing was performed on peripheral blood mononuclear cells. The Qiagen DNeasy Blood Extraction Kit was used to extract genomic DNA from the blood cell samples. The method was the immunoSEQ multiplex PCR assay. The multiplex PCR relied on a mix of 60 forward primers for TCR Vbeta segments and 13 reverse primers for TCR Jbeta segments. A multiplex PCR assay on genomic DNA amplified the CDR3 region of rearranged TCR beta genes. The amplified TCR beta libraries were sequenced on the Illumina HiSeq System as 87-base-pair reads. As for the authors' bioinformatics: Across the 666 repertoires, a later analysis counted approximately 75 million unique TCR beta chains, approximately 10 million of which were shared by at least two donors. A nearest-neighbor algorithm error-corrected the raw reads and collapsed the reads into unique sequences, merging closely related sequences to remove PCR and sequencing errors. Alignment of CDR3 sequences to IMGT reference sequences was used to assign V, D and J gene segments. For a sequence to be retained, a match of at least six nucleotides to both a V gene segment and a J gene segment was required. A rearrangement counted as productive if the CDR3 had no stop codons and remained in frame with V and J, and every other rearrangement counted as non-productive. CDR3 was defined by IMGT convention, running from the second conserved V-encoded cysteine to the conserved J-encoded phenylalanine. Sequences without an unambiguous match to a single V gene segment were excluded from the earlier analysis of 450 to 750 of the donors. An earlier analysis of over 450 of the donors classified V segments as functional when productive rearrangements were above 56.7% and as segregating when the standard deviation between donors was above 5%. A statistical classification framework was built to diagnose cytomegalovirus status from the catalog of TCR beta chain sequences. A later analysis assigned V and J genes by comparing TCR nucleotide sequences with IMGT/GENE-DB human TR gene sequences. Using the TCRdist pipeline, a later analysis assigned CDR3 sequences along with most-parsimonious VDJ recombination scenarios. In a later analysis, each TCR beta chain was defined by its CDR3 amino acid sequence together with its V-gene family, and reads lacking a unique V-gene family were excluded. A later analysis removed 592 highly shared, low-generation-probability nucleotide sequences to deal with suspected cross-contamination and a sequencing artifact. In a later analysis, a clonal expansion index for each public chain was calculated from normalized within-repertoire ranks of inferred template counts. In a later analysis, generation probabilities were computed with a VDJ recombination model fitted to out-of-frame rearrangements, and the resulting probabilities were checked against IGoR. A later analysis scored TCR-TCR, TCR-HLA and TCR-CMV co-occurrence with hypergeometric tests, applying a repertoire-size bias correction to TCR pairs. A later analysis estimated false discovery rates by permuting HLA or CMV assignments 20 times. In a later analysis, co-occurring TCRs were grouped using DBSCAN, with TCRdist sequence similarity added in when clustering inside HLA-allele-positive subsets. For co-occurrence clustering, repertoires with fewer than 30,000 or more than 120,000 public chains were excluded, along with 4 to 6 repertoires with anomalous nucleotide sharing. In TCRdb, the immuneACCESS table is reduced to in-frame sequences with V and J assigned. These tables do not hold every clone; where another copy was compared, an unresolved V gene accounts for under half, and the others remain unexplained. The V and J calls and clone size are taken from that table; D and trimming were inferred from the DNA. Recorded for this sample are 55,000 to 80,000 clones; around 79% of them occurred a single time. About 7.4% of the sample goes to the ten largest clones.

V and J are truncated by 4 bases and 6 bases respectively, leaving an intervening sequence of 19 bases. The CDR3 contains 16 residues, cysteine and phenylalanine counted. Of the read, only the CDR3 DNA is kept; its 48 bases are in frame from base 1. From a lookup of the germline V gene, CDR1 and CDR2 are MGHRA and YSYEKL. The sequence came from a woman under 40 in good health and CMV-seropositive. The rearranged chain carries TRBV4-1 and TRBJ2-1; the D segment cannot be called with confidence. The sequenced sample consisted of PBMCs. In nucleotide form, the sequence is TGCGCCAGCAGCCCCTTGGGCCGCCTTGCGAGCAATGAGCAGTTCTTC. Its protein is CASSPLGRLASNEQFF.